Each of the 26 T cell receptor beta chains below was sequenced from the same sample in a study of blood T cells in healthy people across ages. A second PCR of 7 to 11 cycles used a sample-barcoded 5' primer and a J-beta primer mix. TCRdb ran MiXCR on the 5' RACE reads and lists one entry per CDR3 protein. This sample has around 670,000 distinct CDR3 sequences; 25% to 35% occur once, and the top ten carry approximately 15%. Sequences were obtained from blood. These receptors all stem from a woman over 75 in good health.

This clonotype was detected only once. A much larger clone lies a single base off, so this may be a read error. This chain uses TRBV5-5 with TRBJ2-3; 9 nucleotides align to TRBD1. V lost 1 base and J lost 5; bases outside the gene matches: 5. Per germline, CDR1 SGHKS and CDR2 YYEKEE (reference sequence). This CDR3 has 15 amino acids. The CDR3 loop is CASSLRGQGIDTQYF. The CDR3 bases are TGTGCCAGCAGCTTGAGGGGACAGGGTATAGATACGCAGTATTTT.

This clonotype was seen more than once but under ten times. This sequence joins TRBV29-1 and TRBJ2-1; possible D gene TRBD1, 5 bases. Germline assignment: CDR1 SQVTM and CDR2 ANQGSEA. V was trimmed by 7 bases and J by 15 bases, leaving 22 bases between them. The CDR3 loop spans 12 amino acids. CDR3 in amino acids: CSAQGIGETRFF. The DNA of the CDR3 is TGCAGCGCTCAGGGCATCGGAGAGACCCGGTTCTTC.

CDR3 sequence: CASSPGGGIYGYTF. CDR3 sequence (DNA): TGTGCCAGCAGCCCTGGTGGAGGGATCTATGGCTACACCTTC. This sequence joins TRBV7-2 and TRBJ1-2; no clear D gene. Germline-derived CDR1 and CDR2 are SGHTA and FQGNSA. The CDR3 totals 14 residues. Trimming stripped 5 bases from V and 4 bases from J, with 14 bases between.

In its sample, this clonotype was seen many times. The CDR3 loop reads CASSPGTSANYGYTF. The CDR3 DNA reads as TGTGCCAGCAGCCCCGGGACATCAGCTAACTATGGCTACACCTTC. The chain has TRBV7-3 and TRBJ1-2; D possibly corresponds to TRBD1 (6 bases). This CDR3 spans 15 amino acids. Germline CDR1 SGHTA, CDR2 FQGTGA. The ends were cut back, 5 bases at V and 0 bases at J, with 13 bases in the middle.

The V gene is TRBV5-1, the J gene TRBJ2-5, with 12 nucleotides matching TRBD2. Germline values: CDR1 SGHRS, CDR2 YFSETQ. J gave up 3 bases and V 1 base, and 7 bases lay outside the gene matches. This CDR3 comprises 17 residues. The CDR3 DNA follows: TGCGCCAGCAGCTTGTCATATGGACTAGCGGGGAAAGAGACCCAGTACTTC. Translated, it gives CASSLSYGLAGKETQYF.

The chain recombines TRBV20-1 with TRBJ2-7, with D perhaps matching TRBD1 or TRBD2 (5 bases each). The germline CDR1 and CDR2 sequences are DFQATT and SNEGSKA (reference sequence). V lost 0 bases, J lost 0 bases, and 12 bases lay in between. The CDR3 is 15 amino acids. CDR3 nucleotides: TGCAGTGCTAGAGATCTGGCCGGGGCCTCCTACGAGCAGTACTTC. Translation: CSARDLAGASYEQYF.

As to this clonotype: Given a much more abundant clone one base away, this may be a read error. V is TRBV29-1 and J is TRBJ1-2; D is uncertain. The CDR3 has 12 residues. CDR1 and CDR2 (germline): SQVTM, ANQGSEA. Trimming stripped 4 bases from V and 4 bases from J, with 10 bases between. This chain's CDR3 is CSVAPAPYGYTF. CDR3 in DNA: TGCAGCGTTGCCCCTGCGCCCTATGGCTACACCTTC.

Note on this clonotype: The junction departs from the called germline gene at one end, perhaps through a read error. The chain has TRBV7-2 and TRBJ1-2; the D is unclear. The CDR3 is 13 amino acids. From germline, CDR1 is SGHTA and CDR2 FQGNSA. CDR3 amino acids: CANSLNRFLGYTF. DNA of the CDR3: TGTGCCAACAGCTTGAACAGATTCCTGGGCTACACCTTC. The variable domain in full, with the rest retrieved from reference TRBV7-2 and TRBJ1-2, is GAGVSQSPSNKVTEKGKDVELRCDPISGHTALYWYRQSLGQGLEFLIYFQGNSAPDKSGLPSDRFSAERTGGSVSTLTIQRTQQEDSAVYLCANSLNRFLGYTFGSGTRLTVV.

In its sample, this clonotype was seen once. The chain couples TRBV5-4 to TRBJ2-3; 9 bases map to TRBD2. Germline-derived CDR1 and CDR2 are SGHNT and YYREEE (reference sequence). V lost 3 bases, J lost 1 base, and 6 bases stayed unmatched. This CDR3 contains 16 residues. CDR3 bases: TGTGCCAGCAGCTGGGCGGCGGGGGGGCGCACAGATACGCAGTATTTT. Translation: CASSWAAGGRTDTQYF.

In its sample, this clonotype was seen many times. The chain carries TRBV20-1 and TRBJ2-7; the D gene could be TRBD1 or TRBD2 (6 bases each). The CDR3 covers 11 residues. In germline, CDR1 is DFQATT, CDR2 SNEGSKA (reference sequence). V was shortened by 2 bases and J by 7 bases, with 9 bases between the two germline ends. CDR3 amino acids: CSARRGAEQYF. DNA of the CDR3: TGCAGTGCTAGAAGGGGGGCAGAGCAGTACTTC.

On this clonotype itself: A much larger clonotype is one base distant, so this may be a read error. CDR3 region: CAASGWGALKETQYF. The CDR3 DNA is TGTGCCGCCAGTGGGTGGGGGGCCCTGAAAGAGACCCAGTACTTC. This rearrangement joins TRBV24-1 to TRBJ2-4; either TRBD1 or TRBD2 may fit D (6 bases each). The J call may be mistaken, given a closer DNA end match to TRBJ2-5. Germline V CDR1 and CDR2: KGHDR, SFDVKD. The CDR3 consists of 15 residues.

The CDR3 DNA sequence: TGTGCCAGCAGCCCCTCGACAGGGGGCTACGAAGAGACCCAGTACTTC. This translates into CASSPSTGGYEETQYF. The chain joins TRBV9 to TRBJ2-5; 10 bases align to TRBD1. J gave up 3 bases and V 4 bases, and 9 bases lay outside the gene matches. CDR1 and CDR2 (germline): SGDLS, YYNGEE. The CDR3 has 16 residues.

About this clonotype itself: Being one base from a much bigger clone, this may be a read error. Here the CDR3 DNA reads TGCGCCAGCAGCTTTGGTCAGGGGGCGATCGGGGAGCTGTTTTTT. This translates into CASSFGQGAIGELFF. The chain links TRBV5-1 to TRBJ2-2; TRBD1 aligns across 8 bases. V was clipped by 2 bases and J by 7 bases; unmatched bases: 7. This CDR3 region has 15 residues. CDR1 is SGHRS, CDR2 YFSETQ, per germline.

The rearrangement joins TRBV20-1 to TRBJ2-5; D could derive from TRBD1 or TRBD2 (5 bases each). V lost 7 bases and J 1 base, leaving 10 bases between the germline ends. The CDR3 totals 12 residues. Germline V gives CDR1 DFQATT, CDR2 SNEGSKA (reference sequence). This chain's CDR3 is CSVGGIQETQYF. In DNA, the CDR3 is TGCAGTGTTGGGGGAATCCAAGAGACCCAGTACTTC.

This clonotype has ten or more counts. The chain joins TRBV20-1 to TRBJ1-5; unclear D gene. Per germline, CDR1 DFQATT and CDR2 SNEGSKA (reference sequence). V lost 0 bases and J 3 bases, leaving 21 bases between the germline ends. This CDR3 comprises 18 residues. Here the CDR3 DNA reads TGCAGTGCTAGAGATCGACGCGCCAATTCAGGCCTCAATCAGCCCCAGCATTTT. This gives the protein CSARDRRANSGLNQPQHF.

As concerns this clonotype: Relative to the germline gene, one junction end is altered; a read error may explain this. The rearrangement links TRBV7-6 to TRBJ2-3, with D perhaps matching TRBD2 (5 bases). The germline V gene has CDR1 SGHVS and CDR2 FNYEAQ. This CDR3 has 14 residues. CDR3 sequence: CASSCMGSTDTQNF. The CDR3 nucleotides read TGTGCCAGCAGCTGTATGGGGAGCACAGATACGCAGAATTTT.

The rearrangement joins TRBV20-1 to TRBJ2-7; the D gene is possibly TRBD2 (6 bases). The CDR3 is 14 residues long. The V and J ends lost 1 base and 0 bases respectively, with 10 bases between them. Germline assignment: CDR1 DFQATT and CDR2 SNEGSKA (reference sequence). This CDR3 is CSARVDYFSYEQYF. The CDR3 bases are TGCAGTGCTAGAGTGGACTACTTCTCCTACGAGCAGTACTTC.

This clonotype came up many times. This rearrangement joins TRBV20-1 to TRBJ1-5; TRBD1 aligns across 10 bases. Per the germline V gene, CDR1 is DFQATT and CDR2 is SNEGSKA (reference sequence). This CDR3 has 17 residues. Trimming at V came to 3 bases and at J to 1 base, leaving 9 bases not matched to a gene. The CDR3 sequence is CSASGTGDVRSNQPQHF. In DNA form, the CDR3 reads TGCAGTGCTAGCGGGACAGGGGACGTCAGGAGCAATCAGCCCCAGCATTTT.

The chain carries TRBV5-6 and TRBJ2-2, with no clear D. Germline V gene lookup returns CDR1 SGHDT and CDR2 YYEEEE. CDR3 length equals 14 residues. V was shortened by 4 bases and J by 2 bases, with 9 bases between the two germline ends. CDR3 coding DNA: TGTGCCAGCAGCCCAGATGTTAACACCGGGGAGCTGTTTTTT. Its protein product is CASSPDVNTGELFF.

This clonotype was seen repeatedly, ten times or more. The chain couples TRBV19 to TRBJ2-5; no definite D call. Germline V gives CDR1 LNHDA, CDR2 SQIVND (reference sequence). Trimming took 4 bases from V and 2 from J, leaving 11 bases between them. This CDR3 is 14 amino acids long. DNA of the CDR3: TGTGCCAGTAGTACTGAGACGACACAAGAGACCCAGTACTTC. It is translated as CASSTETTQETQYF.

The table lists this clonotype with a count of one. The J gene is TRBJ2-7, the V gene TRBV5-1; D possibly corresponds to TRBD1 (6 bases). The CDR3 is 15 residues long. Germline CDR1 is SGHRS and CDR2 is YFSETQ. V shed 0 bases and J shed 4 bases, with 14 bases lying between them. As DNA, the CDR3 is TGCGCCAGCAGCTTGGAGGACAGCACTCATTACGAGCAGTACTTC. This sequence encodes CASSLEDSTHYEQYF.

The chain links TRBV5-1 to TRBJ2-2; D ambiguous. The CDR3 is made up of 14 amino acids. Trimming took off 4 bases at V and 5 bases at J, with 12 bases between the two ends. CDR1 and CDR2 from the germline V gene are SGHRS and YFSETQ. CDR3 protein: CASSLQYGTGELFF. DNA of the CDR3: TGCGCCAGCAGCCTTCAGTACGGGACCGGGGAGCTGTTTTTT.

This clonotype was picked up many times. The rearrangement joins TRBV12-5 to TRBJ2-6; D unclear. V was trimmed by 1 base and J by 0 bases, leaving 7 bases between them. Germline V gene lookup returns CDR1 LGHNT and CDR2 FRNRAP. This CDR3 is 16 amino acids long. CDR3 in DNA: TGTGCTAGTGGTTTGGGCAGAAACTCTGGGGCCAACGTCCTGACTTTC. Residues: CASGLGRNSGANVLTF.

The chain couples TRBV20-1 to TRBJ2-5; D perhaps matches TRBD2 (5 bases). Germline CDR1 reads DFQATT; CDR2 reads SNEGSKA (reference sequence). CDR3 length: 14 residues. The V end lost 3 bases, the J end lost 11 bases, and 22 bases lay between the germline ends. As DNA, the CDR3 is TGCAGTGCTAGTGGGCAGGCCGACCGGGGTGAGCAGTACTTC. This gives the protein CSASGQADRGEQYF.

The chain combines TRBV12-3 or TRBV12-4 with TRBJ1-2; D is ambiguous. Trimming left V 2 bases short and J 4 bases short, with 8 bases between. The CDR3 totals 13 residues. Here the CDR3 reads CASSLTMGYGYTF. The CDR3 DNA reads TGTGCCAGCAGTTTAACGATGGGCTATGGCTACACCTTC.

This clonotype was observed many times. A much larger clone lies one base from this, so it may be a read error. The chain combines TRBV6-4 with TRBJ2-1; 9 bases are a match to TRBD2. The trim removed 6 bases at V and 7 bases at J, leaving 4 bases unmatched. CDR3 size: 13 residues. The germline V gene encodes CDR1 MRHNA and CDR2 SNTAGT. CDR3 region: CASRRGGYNEQFF. CDR3 DNA sequence: TGTGCCAGCAGGCGGGGGGGGTATAATGAGCAGTTCTTC.